This paragraph reports one T cell receptor (beta chain). What it binds is not known. The sample comes from a study of CD8+ T cells in alopecia areata. Looking at the study overall: Tofacitinib therapy took 6 to 18 months; 6 months off drug came after.

Investigators isolated RNA and reverse transcribed it into cDNA to act as the sequencing template. Measured with immunoSEQ multiplex PCR; TCRdb has only the in-frame clones, and not every one. The profile shows 200,000 to 250,000 clones, more than 45% of them singletons. Findings of the study overall: Tofacitinib yielded significantly lower scalp clonality and fewer expanded CD8+ clones among the top 100. Normal skin's resident alphabeta T cells are sequenced alongside lesional scalp T cells.

Treatment given: oral pan-JAK inhibitor, 5-10 mg twice daily. Peripheral blood samples and lesional scalp punch biopsies were obtained from alopecia areata patients. In germline, CDR1 is GTSNPN, CDR2 SVGIG (reference sequence). Trimming shortened V by 0 bases and J by 3 bases, and 9 bases separated the two germline ends. The CDR3 is made up of 13 amino acids. The V gene is TRBV30, the J gene TRBJ2-7; D is possibly TRBD1 (6 bases). This receptor was identified in a human donor with alopecia areata. Sequencing was performed on CD4+ T cells sorted from blood, taken at week 4, from a patient treated with tofacitinib. The CDR3 nucleotides read TGTGCCTGGAGTGTAGAGGGACACTACGAGCAGTACTTC. Translated: CAWSVEGHYEQYF.